This T cell receptor (beta chain) came from a study of blood T cell repertoires in COVID-19. Here immunoSEQ multiplex PCR was the method, and the copy in TCRdb shows in-frame clones only, minus some. The sample carries more than 250,000 clones, nearly 90% recorded once. There are 12 residues in the CDR3. Germline V gene lookup returns CDR1 SNHLY and CDR2 FYNNEI. Trimming cost V 0 bases and J 10 bases, with 7 bases left between them. This TCR came from a woman aged 25 to 45 who had recovered from COVID-19. The rearrangement joins TRBV2 to TRBJ1-5; unclear D gene. Sequencing was done on a sample of PBMCs or T cells enriched from blood (not recorded which). CDR3 amino acids: CASSEAGSPQHF. The CDR3 region has the DNA TGTGCCAGCAGTGAAGCGGGGAGCCCCCAGCATTTT.